Presented here are 25 T cell receptor beta chains from one specimen sequenced in a study of blood T cell repertoires in COVID-19. Sequencing was performed with immunoSEQ multiplex PCR; in TCRdb, only in-frame clones are kept and a portion is missing. The data hold around 15,000 clones, with approximately 88% observed a single time. Sequencing used peripheral blood. The receptors were sampled from a human donor in a cohort sampled during active COVID-19.

This clone occurred a few times. CDR3 residues: CSVEDGSGTEAFF. CDR3 bases: TGCAGCGTTGAAGATGGATCAGGCACTGAAGCTTTCTTT. This sequence joins TRBV29-1 and TRBJ1-1; D remains unclear. The CDR3 sequence is 13 residues long. Trimming pared 0 bases from V and 4 bases from J, leaving 9 bases between. CDR1 and CDR2 (germline): SQVTM, ANQGSEA. Based on the CDR3 plus reference TRBV29-1 and TRBJ1-1, the full variable domain is SAVISQKPSRDICQRGTSLTIQCQVDSQVTMMFWYRQQPGQSLTLIATANQGSEATYESGFVIDKFPISRPNLTFSTLTVSNMSPEDSSIYLCSVEDGSGTEAFFGQGTRLTVV.

The chain has TRBV28 and TRBJ1-1; 7 nucleotides agree with TRBD1. In germline, CDR1 is MDHEN, CDR2 SYDVKM. Trimming cost V 6 bases and J 1 base; bases outside gene matches: 8. The CDR3 runs 15 residues. The CDR3: CASREPTGPNTEAFF. CDR3 nucleotide sequence: TGTGCCAGCAGGGAACCGACAGGGCCGAACACTGAAGCTTTCTTT.

The rearrangement uses TRBV14 and TRBJ1-2, with 7 bases identical to TRBD1. The CDR3 is made up of 16 amino acids. The V segment lost 0 bases and the J segment 1 base; nucleotides outside the gene matches: 5. CDR1 and CDR2 from the germline V gene are SGHDN and FVKESK. CDR3: CASSQDGGTDNYGYTF. CDR3 nucleotides: TGTGCCAGCAGCCAAGATGGAGGGACAGATAACTATGGCTACACCTTC.

DNA for the CDR3: TGTGCCAGCAGCCAAGATCCTTGGGGCCGCGGATCACCCCTCCACTTT. It is translated as CASSQDPWGRGSPLHF. V usage is TRBV14 and J usage is TRBJ1-6; perhaps TRBD1 as D (5 bases). CDR1 is SGHDN and CDR2 is FVKESK in the germline V gene. V was cut by 0 bases and J by 10 bases, with 16 bases left in between. This CDR3 comprises 16 residues.

The chain combines TRBV4-2 with TRBJ1-2, with 7 bases matching TRBD1. There are 16 residues in the CDR3. J lost 8 bases, V lost 0 bases, and 12 bases had no gene match. Germline loops: CDR1 LGHNA, CDR2 YNFKEQ. The CDR3 nucleotides read TGTGCCAGCAGCCAAGATACGGGGTCAGGGGGAGGAGGCTACACCTTC. Its translation: CASSQDTGSGGGGYTF.

This sequence joins TRBV19 and TRBJ2-1; 10 bases match TRBD2. This CDR3 spans 16 amino acids. The V and J ends lost 9 bases and 4 bases, in that order; junction bases with no gene match: 12. The germline CDR1 and CDR2 sequences are LNHDA and SQIVND (reference sequence). CDR3 sequence (DNA): TGTGCCAGCAAATCCACTTCTAGCGGGGGATACAATGAGCAGTTCTTC. It is translated as CASKSTSSGGYNEQFF.

This clone was found a few times. The chain combines TRBV6-5 with TRBJ2-2; 7 bases are shared with TRBD1. This CDR3 spans 15 amino acids. J lost 4 bases, V lost 2 bases, and 4 bases had no gene match. Per germline, CDR1 MNHEY and CDR2 SVGAGI. The CDR3 DNA reads as TGTGCCAGCAGTTACAACAGGGGTGGCACCGGGGAGCTGTTTTTT. Protein sequence: CASSYNRGGTGELFF.

The chain uses TRBV18 and TRBJ2-7, with a tentative D call TRBD2 (6 bases). CDR3 size: 14 residues. Germline loops: CDR1 KGHSH, CDR2 LQKENI. Trimming stripped 4 bases from V and 9 bases from J, with 19 bases between. This chain's CDR3 is CASSQGGFKYGQYF. In DNA, the CDR3 is TGTGCCAGCTCACAAGGAGGGTTCAAATATGGGCAGTACTTC.

The chain employs TRBV4-1 and TRBJ2-4; no firm D call. The germline V and J ends were trimmed by 1 base and 0 bases, with 7 bases remaining between them. There are 15 residues in the CDR3. Germline CDR1 and CDR2: MGHRA and YSYEKL. Written as DNA, the CDR3 is TGCGCCAGCAGCCAAGTCGGTTTAGCCAAAAACATTCAGTACTTC. Translating gives CASSQVGLAKNIQYF.

The rearrangement joins TRBV28 to TRBJ2-7; 9 bases line up with TRBD1. V dropped 2 bases and J dropped 3; count of bases not matched to a gene: 14. The V gene's germline CDR1 is MDHEN and CDR2 SYDVKM. The length of the CDR3 is 18 residues. The CDR3 DNA sequence: TGTGCCAGCAGTTTACGGGGTCTGGGACAGGGAAGTCTCTACGAGCAGTACTTC. Translating it yields CASSLRGLGQGSLYEQYF.

This clone has just a few counts. The chain has TRBV10-1 and TRBJ2-2; 8 bases align to TRBD1. V lost 4 bases to trimming and J lost 5 bases; unmatched junction nucleotides: 6. Per germline, CDR1 WNHNN and CDR2 SYGVQD (reference sequence). The CDR3 is made up of 15 amino acids. CDR3 in DNA: TGCGCCAGCAGTGGACAGGGGTTGTGGACCGGGGAGCTGTTTTTT. Its protein is CASSGQGLWTGELFF.

For the CDR3, the DNA is TGTGCCAGCAGTTCCCTCCCCCAGGGGGCGGCCTACGAGCAGTACTTC. Amino acid sequence: CASSSLPQGAAYEQYF. This rearrangement joins TRBV27 to TRBJ2-7; TRBD1 matches at 8 bases. V lost 4 bases and J lost 2; bases outside the gene matches: 10. CDR3 size: 16 residues. Germline V gene data show CDR1 as MNHEY and CDR2 as SMNVEV (reference sequence).

The chain joins TRBV9 to TRBJ2-7; 8 bases are shared with TRBD2. The CDR3 loop spans 15 amino acids. V lost 0 bases to trimming and J lost 5 bases; unmatched junction nucleotides: 7. CDR1 SGDLS and CDR2 YYNGEE come from the germline V gene. The CDR3 sequence is CASSVGTGGPNEQYF. CDR3 DNA sequence: TGTGCCAGCAGCGTAGGGACGGGAGGGCCCAACGAGCAGTACTTC. Full variable domain (remainder filled in from reference TRBV9 and TRBJ2-7): DSGVTQTPKHLITATGQRVTLRCSPRSGDLSVYWYQQSLDQGLQFLIQYYNGEERAKGNILERFSAQQFPDLHSELNLSSLELGDSALYFCASSVGTGGPNEQYFGPGTRLTVT.

V is TRBV4-1 and J is TRBJ1-1; D unclear. The V and J ends lost 1 base and 4 bases respectively, with 7 bases between them. The CDR3 extends over 13 amino acids. Germline values: CDR1 MGHRA, CDR2 YSYEKL. CDR3 bases: TGCGCCAGCAGCCAAGTGAGTAGCACTGAAGCTTTCTTT. It is translated as CASSQVSSTEAFF.

V and J are TRBV2 and TRBJ2-1; 9 positions match TRBD2. This CDR3 region has 15 residues. V dropped 5 bases and J dropped 2; count of bases not matched to a gene: 4. In germline, CDR1 is SNHLY, CDR2 FYNNEI. CDR3 DNA sequence: TGTGCCAGCAGTTCTAGCGGGACCACCTACAATGAGCAGTTCTTC. Its translation: CASSSSGTTYNEQFF.

The gene calls are TRBV13 and TRBJ2-7, with TRBD2 as a possible D gene (7 bases). The V end was cut by 4 bases, the J end by 1 base, with 17 bases between. Per the germline V gene, CDR1 is PRHDT and CDR2 is FYEKMQ (reference sequence). The CDR3 is 16 residues long. The DNA for the CDR3 is TGTGCCAGCAGCTCGGGGACGAGGGGGGGGTCCTACGAGCAGTACTTC. Its translation is CASSSGTRGGSYEQYF. Full variable domain (outside the CDR3, taken from reference TRBV13 and TRBJ2-7): AAGVIQSPRHLIKEKRETATLKCYPIPRHDTVYWYQQGPGQDPQFLISFYEKMQSDKGSIPDRFSAQQFSDYHSELNMSSLELGDSALYFCASSSGTRGGSYEQYFGPGTRLTVT.

There are a few counts of this clone. V usage is TRBV15 and J usage is TRBJ2-1; 9 nucleotides align to TRBD1. From germline, CDR1 is LNHNV and CDR2 YYDKDF (reference sequence). CDR3 size: 22 residues. Trimming at V came to 1 base and at J to 0 bases, leaving 19 bases not matched to a gene. The CDR3 loop reads CATSRGYLEGTGGPSSYNEQFF. The CDR3 nucleotides read TGTGCCACCAGCAGAGGTTACTTAGAGGGCACAGGGGGCCCAAGCTCCTACAATGAGCAGTTCTTC.

V is TRBV5-4 and J is TRBJ2-7; 7 bases are shared with TRBD1. Trimming at V came to 0 bases and at J to 6 bases, leaving 6 bases not matched to a gene. The CDR3 runs to 14 residues. Germline CDR1 reads SGHNT; CDR2 reads YYREEE (reference sequence). The CDR3 region has the DNA TGTGCCAGCAGCTTGGGCTTCCGACAGGGCGAGCAGTACTTC. This translates into CASSLGFRQGEQYF. Full variable domain (remainder filled in from reference TRBV5-4 and TRBJ2-7): ETGVTQSPTHLIKTRGQQVTLRCSSQSGHNTVSWYQQALGQGPQFIFQYYREEENGRGNFPPRFSGLQFPNYSSELNVNALELDDSALYLCASSLGFRQGEQYFGPGTRLTVT.

The chain joins TRBV6-1 to TRBJ2-7, with D perhaps matching TRBD2 (5 bases). CDR1 and CDR2 from the germline V gene are MNHNS and SASEGT. Trimming stripped 2 bases from V and 6 bases from J, with 11 bases between. The CDR3 consists of 13 residues. CDR3 amino acids: CASSESRGTEQYF. The CDR3 DNA is TGTGCCAGCAGTGAATCACGGGGTACCGAGCAGTACTTC.

The chain couples TRBV5-1 to TRBJ2-6; TRBD1 aligns across 12 bases. J lost 2 bases, V lost 6 bases, and 6 bases had no gene match. Germline values: CDR1 SGHRS, CDR2 YFSETQ. The CDR3 totals 17 residues. CDR3 amino acids: CASTDRDRGPGANVLTF. The CDR3 bases are TGCGCCAGCACCGACCGGGACAGGGGGCCTGGGGCCAACGTCCTGACTTTC. Looking up the rest from reference TRBV5-1 and TRBJ2-6 gives the full variable domain: KAGVTQTPRYLIKTRGQQVTLSCSPISGHRSVSWYQQTPGQGLQFLFEYFSETQRNKGNFPGRFSGRQFSNSRSEMNVSTLELGDSALYLCASTDRDRGPGANVLTFGAGSRLTVL.

This chain links TRBV27 with TRBJ2-7, with TRBD2 as a possible D gene (6 bases). CDR1 MNHEY and CDR2 SMNVEV come from the germline V gene (reference sequence). Trimming removed 4 bases from V and 2 bases from J, with 15 bases in between. The CDR3 consists of 15 residues. CDR3 coding DNA: TGTGCCAGCAGTTCTCCCGCGGGGAGTACCTACGAGCAGTACTTC. Protein: CASSSPAGSTYEQYF.

This clone appeared once. This sequence joins TRBV19 and TRBJ1-5, with 8 nucleotides matching TRBD1. With 3 bases clipped from V and 5 bases from J, the junction kept 9 bases outside the gene matches. The CDR3 runs 16 residues. CDR1 LNHDA and CDR2 SQIVND come from the germline V gene (reference sequence). In nucleotides, the CDR3 is TGTGCCAGTAGTATGAGGGGCAGGGGGCGATATCAGCCCCAGCATTTT. This encodes CASSMRGRGRYQPQHF.

J is TRBJ2-1 and V is TRBV18, with 8 bases that match TRBD2. V lost 1 base, J lost 6 bases, and 8 bases stayed unmatched. The CDR3 is 16 amino acids. Germline V gene sequence: CDR1 KGHSH, CDR2 LQKENI. CDR3 amino acids: CASSPRASGSPNEQFF. In nucleotides, the CDR3 is TGTGCCAGCTCACCACGGGCCAGCGGGAGCCCCAATGAGCAGTTCTTC.

The J gene is TRBJ2-5, the V gene TRBV25-1; D may be TRBD2 (6 bases). The CDR3 has 15 residues. CDR1 and CDR2 from the germline V gene are MGHDK and SYGVNS. Trimming left V 10 bases short and J 7 bases short, with 25 bases between. The CDR3: CATQFPHSGVGTQYF. The CDR3 DNA reads as TGTGCCACCCAGTTCCCACATAGCGGCGTTGGGACCCAGTACTTC.

This chain connects TRBV6-6 to TRBJ2-2; D possibly corresponds to TRBD2 (5 bases). The CDR3 contains 12 residues. V shed 6 bases and J shed 7 bases, with 9 bases lying between them. Looked up from germline, CDR1 is MNHNY and CDR2 is SVGAGI (reference sequence). CDR3 DNA: TGTGCCAGCAGACCAGAGGGCGGGGAGCTGTTTTTT. Encoded protein: CASRPEGGELFF.